This T cell receptor (beta chain) was recorded in a study of vaccination and CD4 T cells after COVID-19. Study details: The cells in question were stimulated using overlapping spike peptides derived from SARS-CoV-2, HCoV-NL63, HCoV-OC43 and HCoV-229E.

Treatment here: approximately nine-day PBMC culture with coronavirus spike peptide pools or control peptides (ViraFEST assay). Oncomine TCR Beta short-read sequencing was applied to DNA from cultured CD4+ T cells. TCRdb recomputed calls from the PCR reads with MiXCR, one row per CDR3 protein. The sample shows approximately 15,000 distinct CDR3 sequences, 51% of them seen only once. For this clonotype: The target antigen is unknown.

The V and J ends lost 4 bases and 2 bases, in that order; junction bases with no gene match: 4. Germline CDR1 SGHDN, CDR2 FVKESK. This CDR3 spans 16 amino acids. The TCR was taken from a human donor who had recovered from COVID-19. The sequenced material came from CD4+ T cells from blood, cultured in vitro. The chain has TRBV14 and TRBJ2-3; 12 nucleotides match TRBD2. CDR3 sequence reads: CASSLPSGRDTDTQYF. The CDR3 region has the DNA TGTGCCAGCAGCCTTCCTAGCGGGAGGGACACAGATACGCAGTATTTT. Drawing the rest from reference TRBV14 and TRBJ2-3, the complete variable domain is EAGVTQFPSHSVIEKGQTVTLRCDPISGHDNLYWYRRVMGKEIKFLLHFVKESKQDESGMPNNRFLAERTGGTYSTLKVQPAELEDSGVYFCASSLPSGRDTDTQYFGPGTRLTVL.